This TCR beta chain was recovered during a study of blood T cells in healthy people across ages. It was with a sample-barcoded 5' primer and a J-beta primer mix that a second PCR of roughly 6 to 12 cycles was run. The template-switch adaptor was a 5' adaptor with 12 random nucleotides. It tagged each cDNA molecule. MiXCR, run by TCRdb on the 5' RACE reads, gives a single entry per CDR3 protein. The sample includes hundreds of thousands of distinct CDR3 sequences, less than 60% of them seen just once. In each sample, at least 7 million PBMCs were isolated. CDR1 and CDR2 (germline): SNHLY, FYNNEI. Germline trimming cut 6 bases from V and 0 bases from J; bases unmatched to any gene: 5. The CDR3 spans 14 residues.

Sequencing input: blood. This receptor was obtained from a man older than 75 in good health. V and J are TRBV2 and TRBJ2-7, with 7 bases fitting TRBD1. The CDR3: CASRAGTDSYEQYF. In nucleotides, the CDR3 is TGTGCCAGCAGAGCCGGGACAGACTCCTACGAGCAGTACTTC.